The present T cell receptor beta chain was sequenced within a study of shared clonotypes between healthy human individuals (dated by TCRdb to the early 2020s). Study-wide context: The cohort included three men and a couple of women between 18 and 49 years of age. For each donor, three plates each were used for CD4 naive and CD4 memory, two plates were used for CD8 naive, and one plate was used for CD8 memory. Blood TCR repertoires of roughly five healthy adults were deeply sequenced to estimate repertoire size and the extent of clonotype sharing between individuals. To increase sequencing depth and limit assay-specific biases, different laboratories used diverse techniques to prepare libraries and sequence TCR repertoires. Leukapheresis yielded between about 0.94 and 10 billion PBMCs per donor.

Note on this clone: Its antigen target is currently unknown. Per-base quality was not reported, and no clone a single base away is much larger than it.

Here is what the overall study found, with its caveats: Incomplete sequencing was indicated by rarefaction of sorted-subset datasets, despite the large sequencing depth. Sampling was limited to blood, and TCR repertoires in tissue likely differ from TCR repertoires in blood. Larger estimated clonotype richness was generally found for naive subsets than for memory subsets. Sharing across a few donors was observed for around 5% of naive CD4, 3% to 3.5% of naive CD8, 2% to 2.5% of memory CD4, and about 0.4% of memory CD8 clonotypes. Based on pairwise subsampling, the degree of clonotype sharing among donors was expected to be affected by sequencing depth. Compared with non-shared clonotypes, the clonotypes found in all four sorted-subset donors had higher generation probabilities. The genetic and exposure-history diversity represented was limited by the small number of donors.

TCR CDR3 regions were amplified from genomic DNA by multiplex PCR using the deep immunoSEQ assay. For each cell subset, the extracted genomic DNA was distributed evenly across all wells of several immunoSEQ 96-well plates, and each plate served as one replicate. For sorted subsets, each replicate PCR was loaded with about 200 ng genomic DNA, equivalent to 30,000 or so T cell genomes. Purified libraries were quantified with a Qubit 3.0 fluorometer, sized on a Bioanalyzer 2100, and re-quantified with the KAPA Library Quantification kit. Every immunoSEQ 96-well plate was sequenced on a separate single-read 150-cycle Illumina NextSeq 550 flow cell. Regarding the original processing steps: Because the immunoSEQ output included only junctional sequences and no quality scores, the filtering could not be the same as the filtering used for full-length reads. To assign V/J genes and CDR3, sequences were annotated using PyIR, a Python wrapper for IgBLAST v1.9, with IMGT germline references. Any read was removed if the V/J assignment was weak (E-value above 1e-6), the CDR3 was missing, or the read contained stop codons, out-of-frame junctions, or ambiguous translated residues. V3J clonotypes were defined as sequences sharing the same inferred V gene, J gene, and CDR3 amino acid sequence. Percentage overlap between repertoires was calculated by dividing the number of shared unique clonotypes by the size of the smaller repertoire. RTK rarefaction, the Chao1 estimator, and Recon v2.1 estimates of unobserved clonotypes were used to assess repertoire richness. OLGA was used to compute generation probabilities for all TCRbeta clonotypes that the gDNA method yielded from four donors. The immuneACCESS repertoire file appears here via TCRdb, limited to in-frame rearrangements. These files lack a portion of the clones; in checked studies, under half of the deficit traces to unresolved V genes, and the cause of the others is not known. The V and J calls and the clone size are those of that table, but D and trimming were determined from the DNA. In all, the sample holds about 2.3 million clones, and more than 85% of those were seen once. The ten largest account for under 0.45% of the sample.

From cysteine to phenylalanine, the CDR3 is 19 amino acids long. The sequence is cut down to CDR3 DNA, 57 bases in frame from base 1. The V and J ends are trimmed by 4 bases and 3 bases, leaving 29 bases between them. As encoded in the germline V gene, CDR1 is SGHRS while CDR2 is YFSETQ. The donors were healthy, HIV-negative adults who had no recently reported acute infections or vaccinations. Every donor was a Caucasian adult living in Nashville, Tennessee, USA. CD4+ T cells were enriched through magnetic negative selection, after which naive cells were positively selected on CD45RA and the remaining negative fraction served as the memory subset. After blood collection by leukapheresis, PBMCs were isolated using Ficoll-Histopaque density gradient centrifugation and then cryopreserved in the vapor phase of liquid nitrogen. Analytical flow cytometry was used to check the purity and quantity of every magnetically sorted T cell population. Genomic DNA was isolated from every sorted fraction and measured by UV absorbance on a Nanodrop 2000c.

The TCR originated in a man aged 18 to 30 in good health. Some clones in this sample may be carry-over from other donors' samples. The sequence is built from TRBV5-1 and TRBJ2-7; the D gene is tentatively TRBD1 or TRBD2, each matching 5 bases. Material for sequencing was naive CD4+ T cells from PBMCs. According to the study, the label for this sample's cell subset or site signals: CD45RA+ positively selected. Here the CDR3 is given as CASSLRPGTTPSLGYEQYF. The sequenced DNA is TGCGCCAGCAGCCTGCGCCCCGGGACGACCCCTTCATTAGGCTACGAGCAGTACTTC.